This TCR beta chain was recorded in a study of CXCR3-negative and CXCR3-positive naive CD8 T cells. Points on this clonotype: Its antigen is currently unknown.

Germline CDR1 reads SGHTA; CDR2 reads FQGNSA. CDR3 length equals 15 residues. Points from the study as a whole: When CXCR3-positive naive cells were set against CXCR3-negative naive cells, the former had more hydrophobic TRB CDR3s. Similar TRBV-TRBJ gene usage was seen in naive CXCR3-negative and CXCR3-positive cells, but not in memory cells. Sequencing showed both naive subsets with comparably high diversity, and memory CD8+ cells much lower.

It was by 5' RACE with UMI labels that the TRB cDNA libraries were prepared. No DNA is given; TCRdb re-called the 5' RACE reads and lists each CDR3 protein once. Its listing shows about 120,000 distinct CDR3 sequences. The receptor's source is a human donor in good health. Some clones in this sample may be carry-over from other donors' samples. The V gene is TRBV7-2, the J gene TRBJ2-3; the TRBD2 assignment by TCRdb is unverifiable without DNA. The sample consisted of naive CXCR3+ CD8+ T cells from blood. Subset specified: CD45RO-CCR7+CD27+CD95- naive CD8+ T cells expressing CXCR3 (TNR3+). CDR3 amino acids: CASSSGAGGLDTQYF.